The 27 T cell receptor beta chains given below trace back to one sample, sequenced in a study of Ad26.COV2.S vaccination and SARS-CoV-2 variants. Documented treatment: around 19 received Ad26.COV2.S at low or high dose, single or two shots; several received placebo; per-sample allocation not given. It was on day 63 after the first vaccine or placebo injection that samples were taken. Some clones are missing from TCRdb's copy, which holds only in-frame ones; the method was immunoSEQ multiplex PCR. Among fewer than 500,000 clones, about nine tenths were seen once, and the ten largest hold more than 3.5%. This material consisted of peripheral blood, taken in a trial of Ad26.COV2.S vaccine versus placebo. All receptors derive from a person between 18 and 59 years old who received the Ad26.COV2.S COVID-19 vaccine or a placebo.

The rearrangement links TRBV19 to TRBJ2-2, with 7 bases that match TRBD2. This CDR3 contains 15 residues. CDR1 is LNHDA, CDR2 SQIVND, per germline (reference sequence). V was pared by 6 bases and J by 1 base, with 5 bases of the junction left unmatched. CDR3 amino acids: CASRWGGKNTGELFF. The CDR3 coding sequence is TGTGCCAGTAGGTGGGGGGGAAAGAACACCGGGGAGCTGTTTTTT.

The genes are TRBV19 and TRBJ1-3; maybe TRBD1 (6 bases). Trimming removed 5 bases from V and 3 bases from J, with 20 bases in between. The V gene's germline CDR1 is LNHDA and CDR2 SQIVND (reference sequence). The CDR3 consists of 17 residues. CDR3 protein: CASSQTPKGGDGNTIYF. The CDR3 DNA is TGTGCCAGTAGTCAAACCCCGAAAGGGGGGGATGGAAACACCATATATTTT.

This clone was seen a single time. This chain connects TRBV9 to TRBJ1-5; unclear D gene. This CDR3 has 15 residues. V was pared by 0 bases and J by 4 bases, with 11 bases between. In germline, CDR1 is SGDLS, CDR2 YYNGEE. CDR3 protein: CASSVEGGVNQPQHF. Written as DNA, the CDR3 is TGTGCCAGCAGCGTAGAAGGTGGGGTAAATCAGCCCCAGCATTTT.

This chain uses TRBV12-3 or TRBV12-4 with TRBJ2-5; D may be TRBD2 (5 bases). Trimming took off 7 bases at V and 4 bases at J, with 13 bases between the two ends. The CDR3 has 13 residues. The CDR3 is CASIGKVGETQYF. For the CDR3, the DNA is TGTGCCAGCATCGGGAAGGTTGGAGAGACCCAGTACTTC.

The J gene is TRBJ2-7, the V gene TRBV9; D is unclear. Germline loops: CDR1 SGDLS, CDR2 YYNGEE. The CDR3 sequence is 12 residues long. Trimming cost V 0 bases and J 3 bases, with 4 bases left between them. Here the CDR3 DNA reads TGTGCCAGCAGCGTAGATGGCTACGAGCAGTACTTC. This codes for CASSVDGYEQYF.

The chain joins TRBV7-2 to TRBJ2-7; tentatively, D is TRBD1 (6 bases). CDR1 is SGHTA, CDR2 FQGNSA, per germline. The CDR3 has 14 residues. The ends were cut back, 4 bases at V and 5 bases at J, with 15 bases in the middle. CDR3 loop: CASSWGLRGNEQYF. The CDR3 DNA is TGTGCCAGCAGCTGGGGCCTGAGGGGGAACGAGCAGTACTTC.

J is TRBJ2-5 and V is TRBV14; TRBD2 matches at 7 bases. The CDR3 covers 15 residues. With V trimmed by 1 base and J by 5 bases, 7 bases remained unmatched. The germline V gene has CDR1 SGHDN and CDR2 FVKESK. This CDR3 reads CASSQAMGGSETQYF. The CDR3 nucleotides are TGTGCCAGCAGCCAAGCAATGGGCGGGAGTGAGACCCAGTACTTC.

This chain links TRBV7-9 with TRBJ1-1; D is unclear. In germline, CDR1 is SEHNR, CDR2 FQNEAQ (reference sequence). The CDR3 contains 14 residues. The ends were cut back, 5 bases at V and 5 bases at J, with 15 bases in the middle. CDR3 in DNA: TGTGCCAGCAGCCCAAGACGGACTAAGACTGAAGCTTTCTTT. The encoded protein is CASSPRRTKTEAFF.

This clone was detected a few times. This chain uses TRBV28 with TRBJ2-1, with D possibly being TRBD1 or TRBD2 (6 bases each). Per the germline V gene, CDR1 is MDHEN and CDR2 is SYDVKM. The CDR3 loop spans 15 amino acids. V was trimmed by 2 bases and J by 0 bases, leaving 8 bases between them. CDR3 loop: CASSLRGDSYNEQFF. The DNA for the CDR3 is TGTGCCAGCAGTTTAAGGGGGGACTCCTACAATGAGCAGTTCTTC.

The CDR3 loop reads CASSVEGFSGNTIYF. As DNA, the CDR3 is TGTGCCAGCAGCGTAGAGGGATTCTCTGGAAACACCATATATTTT. The J gene is TRBJ1-3, the V gene TRBV9; D is uncertain. Trimming removed 0 bases from V and 0 bases from J, with 7 bases in between. Germline CDR1 and CDR2: SGDLS and YYNGEE. The CDR3 loop spans 15 amino acids.

CDR3 region: CASSEEGAGNYGYTF. CDR3 DNA: TGTGCCAGCAGTGAAGAAGGGGCAGGAAACTATGGCTACACCTTC. The chain recombines TRBV6-1 with TRBJ1-2; possible D gene TRBD1, 5 bases. Between the trimmed V and J ends, which lost 1 base and 2 bases, there was a span of 11 bases. The V gene's germline CDR1 is MNHNS and CDR2 SASEGT. CDR3 size: 15 residues.

This sequence joins TRBV5-1 and TRBJ1-4; D is perhaps TRBD1 (5 bases). With 4 bases removed from V and 7 bases from J, the gap between germline ends came to 20 bases. Germline CDR1 SGHRS, CDR2 YFSETQ. This CDR3 comprises 16 residues. The CDR3 is CASSKGLGLAAEKLFF. The CDR3 nucleotides are TGCGCCAGCAGCAAGGGGCTGGGTTTGGCAGCTGAAAAACTGTTTTTT. Full variable domain (rest looked up from reference TRBV5-1 and TRBJ1-4): KAGVTQTPRYLIKTRGQQVTLSCSPISGHRSVSWYQQTPGQGLQFLFEYFSETQRNKGNFPGRFSGRQFSNSRSEMNVSTLELGDSALYLCASSKGLGLAAEKLFFGSGTQLSVL.

This chain links TRBV9 with TRBJ2-7; 13 positions agree with TRBD2. Germline trimming cut 4 bases from V and 5 bases from J; bases unmatched to any gene: 3. The CDR3 covers 14 residues. Germline V CDR1 and CDR2: SGDLS, YYNGEE. CDR3 residues: CASSSGLAGDEQYF. For the CDR3, the DNA is TGTGCCAGCAGCTCAGGACTAGCGGGGGACGAGCAGTACTTC.

The chain joins TRBV6-5 to TRBJ1-6; TRBD1 matches 12 bases. CDR3 length: 15 residues. Germline CDR1 and CDR2: MNHEY and SVGAGI. With V trimmed by 8 bases and J by 9 bases, 8 bases remained unmatched. The DNA for the CDR3 is TGTGCCAGCGAATTGGGACAGGGGGCGGGTTCACCCCTCCACTTT. Protein product: CASELGQGAGSPLHF.

V is TRBV4-3 and J is TRBJ2-3; D unclear. The CDR3 covers 15 residues. V was clipped by 0 bases and J by 4 bases, with 11 bases between them. Germline loops: CDR1 LGHNA, CDR2 YSLEER. For the CDR3, the DNA is TGCGCCAGCAGCCAAGAGGGAAAAACAGCAGATACGCAGTATTTT. Translating gives CASSQEGKTADTQYF.

The chain joins TRBV6-2 or TRBV6-3 to TRBJ1-3, with D unclear. CDR3 size: 15 residues. Germline-derived CDR1 and CDR2 are MNHEY and SVGEGT. The V end lost 6 bases, the J end lost 0 bases, and 12 bases lay between the germline ends. The DNA for the CDR3 is TGTGCCAGCAGCAGACTACAACACTCTGGAAACACCATATATTTT. Protein product: CASSRLQHSGNTIYF.

The V and J genes are TRBV7-9 and TRBJ1-2; D unclear. The CDR3 loop spans 14 amino acids. Germline loops: CDR1 SEHNR, CDR2 FQNEAQ (reference sequence). The V gene lost 10 bases and the J gene lost 1 base, with 16 bases spanning the gap. In nucleotides, the CDR3 is TGTGCCACAGACGGGCCCCAGGATAACTATGGCTACACCTTC. It yields the protein CATDGPQDNYGYTF.

This chain connects TRBV28 to TRBJ2-1, with D perhaps matching TRBD2 (7 bases). Trimming left V 6 bases short and J 8 bases short, with 23 bases between. Germline V CDR1 and CDR2: MDHEN, SYDVKM. The CDR3 runs 16 residues. The CDR3 reads CASRPHGGGSPHEQFF. In DNA, the CDR3 is TGTGCCAGCAGGCCCCATGGGGGCGGGAGCCCCCATGAGCAGTTCTTC.

The rearrangement links TRBV7-6 to TRBJ2-2; 11 bases map to TRBD1. CDR1 is SGHVS and CDR2 is FNYEAQ in the germline V gene. The CDR3 is 17 residues long. The J segment lost 4 bases and the V segment lost 3 bases, leaving 7 bases of the junction unmatched. The CDR3 bases are TGTGCCAGCAGCTTCCTCGGACAGGGGGCGGGCACCGGGGAGCTGTTTTTT. Amino acid sequence: CASSFLGQGAGTGELFF.

This clone showed up just once. V usage is TRBV11-3 and J usage is TRBJ2-7; D is undetermined. Trimming stripped 5 bases from V and 5 bases from J, with 16 bases between. This CDR3 contains 14 residues. Germline-derived CDR1 and CDR2 are SGHNT and YENEEA. Here the CDR3 DNA reads TGTGCCAGCAGCCCCCTAGGGCGAGCCGACGAGCAGTACTTC. Residues: CASSPLGRADEQYF.

Only one count was recorded for this clone. J is TRBJ2-2 and V is TRBV6-2 or TRBV6-3; D gene ambiguous. V gave up 4 bases and J gave up 2 bases, with 5 bases separating them. The germline V gene encodes CDR1 MNHEY and CDR2 SVGEGT. This CDR3 is built from 13 residues. CDR3 DNA: TGTGCCAGCAGTTTCTTCAACACCGGGGAGCTGTTTTTT. This gives the protein CASSFFNTGELFF.

The genes are TRBV9 and TRBJ2-7; 7 bases agree with TRBD1. The V and J ends lost 3 bases and 7 bases, in that order; junction bases with no gene match: 10. CDR1 SGDLS and CDR2 YYNGEE come from the germline V gene. The CDR3 is 14 amino acids. The CDR3 nucleotides are TGTGCCAGCAGCGCCGGACAGACAGGGCAGGAGCAGTACTTC. This codes for CASSAGQTGQEQYF. Together with reference TRBV9 and TRBJ2-7, the CDR3 gives the full variable domain: DSGVTQTPKHLITATGQRVTLRCSPRSGDLSVYWYQQSLDQGLQFLIQYYNGEERAKGNILERFSAQQFPDLHSELNLSSLELGDSALYFCASSAGQTGQEQYFGPGTRLTVT.

The chain recombines TRBV10-3 with TRBJ2-7; the D is unclear. Deletions cut 4 bases from V and 5 bases from J, with 9 bases between. This CDR3 contains 12 residues. The germline gives CDR1 ENHRY, CDR2 SYGVKD. CDR3 in amino acids: CAISAGYDEQYF. The CDR3 nucleotides are TGTGCCATCAGTGCCGGCTATGACGAGCAGTACTTC.

This clone appeared once. Other DNA sequences of this sample code for an identical CDR3. CDR3 amino acids: CASSQGPDTQYF. The CDR3, as DNA: TGTGCCAGCAGCCAAGGACCGGATACGCAGTATTTT. J is TRBJ2-3 and V is TRBV14, with unresolved D. The V and J ends lost 1 base and 6 bases respectively, with 5 bases between them. CDR3 length equals 12 residues. Germline lookup yields CDR1 SGHDN and CDR2 FVKESK.

The genes are TRBV3-1 (or the pseudogene TRBV3-2) and TRBJ2-7, with 10 bases identical to TRBD2. Germline V gene sequence: CDR1 LGHDT, CDR2 YNNKEL (reference sequence). J gave up 3 bases and V 1 base, and 3 bases lay outside the gene matches. The CDR3 covers 15 residues. Written as DNA, the CDR3 is TGTGCCAGCAGCCAAGGAGCGGGAGGGCACTACGAGCAGTACTTC. Encoded protein: CASSQGAGGHYEQYF.

The chain recombines TRBV19 with TRBJ2-7; a possible D gene is TRBD2 (5 bases). Per the germline V gene, CDR1 is LNHDA and CDR2 is SQIVND (reference sequence). V gave up 1 base and J gave up 2 bases, with 12 bases separating them. This CDR3 is built from 15 residues. Here the CDR3 reads CASSIVGGLTYEQYF. Here the CDR3 DNA reads TGTGCCAGTAGTATAGTGGGCGGGCTTACCTACGAGCAGTACTTC.

The CDR3 loop is CASSFGNGRADEQYF. CDR3 sequence (DNA): TGTGCCAGCAGCTTCGGAAACGGGAGGGCCGACGAGCAGTACTTC. The rearrangement links TRBV7-3 to TRBJ2-7; 8 bases line up with TRBD2. This CDR3 region has 15 residues. V gave up 3 bases and J gave up 5 bases; unmatched junction bases: 9. Per the germline V gene, CDR1 is SGHTA and CDR2 is FQGTGA.